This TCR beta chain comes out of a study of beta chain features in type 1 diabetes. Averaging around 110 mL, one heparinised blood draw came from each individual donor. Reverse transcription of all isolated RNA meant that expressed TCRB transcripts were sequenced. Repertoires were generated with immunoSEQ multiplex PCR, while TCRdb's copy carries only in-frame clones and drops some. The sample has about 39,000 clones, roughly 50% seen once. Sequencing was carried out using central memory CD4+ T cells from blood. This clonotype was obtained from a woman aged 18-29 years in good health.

CDR3 region: CASSSSGSGNTGELFF. The CDR3 nucleotides read TGCGCCAGCAGCTCCAGCGGGAGCGGGAACACCGGGGAGCTGTTTTTT. The V call is TRBV5-1, the J call TRBJ2-2; 8 bases match TRBD2. This CDR3 contains 16 residues. The germline CDR1 and CDR2 sequences are SGHRS and YFSETQ. V was pared by 3 bases and J by 1 base, with 5 bases of the junction left unmatched. The full variable domain, with the rest looked up from reference TRBV5-1 and TRBJ2-2, is KAGVTQTPRYLIKTRGQQVTLSCSPISGHRSVSWYQQTPGQGLQFLFEYFSETQRNKGNFPGRFSGRQFSNSRSEMNVSTLELGDSALYLCASSSSGSGNTGELFFGEGSRLTVL.